Presented here are 27 T cell receptor beta chains from one specimen sequenced in a study of T cells after yellow fever vaccination. TCRdb re-called the 5' RACE reads with MiXCR, one entry per CDR3 protein. The top ten hold more than 13% of the sample, which has just under 600,000 distinct CDR3 sequences, approximately 13% seen once. The material was PBMCs, obtained on the day of the yellow fever booster vaccination. These receptors originate from a man in his thirties or forties who received the YFV17D yellow fever vaccine.

This clonotype was counted at least ten times. The CDR3 bases are TGTGCCAGCAGCCCAGGACTAGCGGGAGGGGGGCTGTTCTTC. This codes for CASSPGLAGGGLFF. The chain combines TRBV12-3 or TRBV12-4 with TRBJ2-1, with 15 bases aligning to TRBD2. Germline trimming cut 6 bases from V and 15 bases from J; bases unmatched to any gene: 9. This CDR3 contains 14 residues.

This clonotype turned up a few times. As DNA, the CDR3 is TGTGCCAGCAGTTTAGGCTTACAGGGAGGAGGGGAGACCCAGTACTTC. Its protein is CASSLGLQGGGETQYF. The gene calls are TRBV27 and TRBJ2-5; D possibly uses TRBD1 or TRBD2 (6 bases each). The ends were cut back, 2 bases at V and 5 bases at J, with 18 bases in the middle. There are 16 residues in the CDR3. CDR1 is MNHEY and CDR2 is SMNVEV in the germline V gene (reference sequence).

J is TRBJ1-6 and V is TRBV27; D might be TRBD1 (6 bases). From germline, CDR1 is MNHEY and CDR2 SMNVEV (reference sequence). The CDR3 covers 16 residues. The ends were cut back, 6 bases at V and 6 bases at J, with 18 bases in the middle. This CDR3 reads CASRSQGNRFNSPLHF. The CDR3 nucleotides read TGTGCCAGCAGAAGCCAGGGGAATCGTTTTAATTCACCCCTCCACTTT.

This clonotype was counted between two and nine times. The rearrangement joins TRBV12-3 or TRBV12-4 to TRBJ2-7; 7 bases are a match to TRBD2. V lost 8 bases, J lost 4 bases, and 11 bases stayed unmatched. The CDR3 length is 14 residues. The CDR3 region has the DNA TGTGCCAGCGCCGGAGGCGGGAGTAGGTACGAGCAGTACTTC. This translates into CASAGGGSRYEQYF.

The chain joins TRBV11-2 to TRBJ2-1, with 7 bases matching TRBD2. There are 14 residues in the CDR3. The V gene's germline CDR1 is SGHAT and CDR2 FQNNGV. With V trimmed by 5 bases and J by 10 bases, 11 bases remained unmatched. CDR3 loop: CASSLREAGLEQFF. The CDR3 nucleotides are TGTGCCAGCAGCCTAAGAGAAGCGGGATTGGAGCAGTTCTTC.

The gene calls are TRBV28 and TRBJ2-3; TRBD2 aligns across 7 bases. V trimming: 1 base; J trimming: 8 bases; junction bases outside the gene matches: 12. CDR1 and CDR2 (germline): MDHEN, SYDVKM. CDR3 length: 16 amino acids. CDR3 in amino acids: CASSLSGGSYGSTQYF. The CDR3 bases are TGTGCCAGCAGTTTATCCGGGGGGAGTTATGGGAGTACGCAGTATTTT.

This sequence joins TRBV19 and TRBJ2-3, with a possible D match to TRBD1 (5 bases). Germline CDR1 reads LNHDA; CDR2 reads SQIVND (reference sequence). Trimming removed 4 bases from V and 1 base from J, with 12 bases in between. The CDR3 length is 15 residues. Written as DNA, the CDR3 is TGTGCCAGTAGTACCATGAAGGGGCGCACAGATACGCAGTATTTT. It yields the protein CASSTMKGRTDTQYF.

Of note for this clonotype: The CDR3 does not end in the conserved phenylalanine or tryptophan, so this is likely a read error. This chain links TRBV29-1 with TRBJ2-5, with 12 positions matching TRBD2. The CDR3 sequence is 14 residues long. With 6 bases clipped from V and 5 bases from J, the junction kept 7 bases outside the gene matches. Germline CDR1 is SQVTM and CDR2 is ANQGSEA. The CDR3 protein is CSVLTSGRSETQYI. CDR3 in DNA: TGCAGCGTCCTCACTAGCGGGAGGTCGGAGACCCAGTACATC.

The rearrangement joins TRBV27 to TRBJ2-2, with D hard to call. V was pared by 2 bases and J by 7 bases, with 11 bases between. Per germline, CDR1 MNHEY and CDR2 SMNVEV (reference sequence). CDR3 length: 14 residues. The CDR3 loop reads CASSLEGLGGELFF. The DNA for the CDR3 is TGTGCCAGCAGTTTAGAAGGGCTGGGCGGGGAGCTGTTTTTT.

The chain uses TRBV9 and TRBJ2-1, with D perhaps assigned TRBD1 or TRBD2 (5 bases each). CDR1 and CDR2 from the germline V gene are SGDLS and YYNGEE. The CDR3 runs to 14 residues. V was shortened by 1 base and J by 6 bases, with 11 bases between the two germline ends. The CDR3 coding sequence is TGTGCCAGCAGCGTATACGGGGCTTTCAATGAGCAGTTCTTC. It specifies CASSVYGAFNEQFF. Variable domain in full (rest from reference TRBV9 and TRBJ2-1): DSGVTQTPKHLITATGQRVTLRCSPRSGDLSVYWYQQSLDQGLQFLIQYYNGEERAKGNILERFSAQQFPDLHSELNLSSLELGDSALYFCASSVYGAFNEQFFGPGTRLTVL.

The chain has TRBV5-4 and TRBJ2-2; 8 positions match TRBD1. There are 19 residues in the CDR3. After removal of 1 base from V and 4 bases from J, the junction contained 15 bases not matched to a gene. Germline CDR1 is SGHNT and CDR2 is YYREEE (reference sequence). The CDR3, as DNA: TGTGCCAGCAGCTTGTCGAACGGGCTGACAGGGGCGGGCACCGGGGAGCTGTTTTTT. Protein sequence: CASSLSNGLTGAGTGELFF. The full variable domain, its missing parts supplied by reference TRBV5-4 and TRBJ2-2, is ETGVTQSPTHLIKTRGQQVTLRCSSQSGHNTVSWYQQALGQGPQFIFQYYREEENGRGNFPPRFSGLQFPNYSSELNVNALELDDSALYLCASSLSNGLTGAGTGELFFGEGSRLTVL.

The rearrangement joins TRBV7-8 to TRBJ1-2, with D tentatively TRBD1 (6 bases). V lost 1 base to trimming and J lost 4 bases, with 13 bases between them. CDR3 size: 15 residues. CDR1 and CDR2 (germline): SGHVS, FQNEAQ. CDR3 DNA: TGTGCCAGCAGCTTAGAGGGGGGGCGCGCCTATGGCTACACCTTC. Protein: CASSLEGGRAYGYTF.

The chain links TRBV15 to TRBJ1-1; 8 bases fit TRBD1. CDR1 and CDR2 from the germline V gene are LNHNV and YYDKDF (reference sequence). This CDR3 has 15 residues. With V trimmed by 5 bases and J by 3 bases, 8 bases remained unmatched. CDR3 nucleotide sequence: TGTGCCACCAGCCCAGGGGGCTACTTAGACACTGAAGCTTTCTTT. Its protein product is CATSPGGYLDTEAFF.

The chain couples TRBV7-9 to TRBJ2-1; TRBD1 aligns across 9 bases. CDR1 is SEHNR, CDR2 FQNEAQ, per germline (reference sequence). The CDR3 sequence is 15 residues long. After removal of 0 bases from V and 8 bases from J, the junction contained 5 bases not matched to a gene. The CDR3 nucleotides are TGTGCCAGCAGCTTAGCCGGGACAGGGATGTATGAGCAGTTCTTC. Its translation is CASSLAGTGMYEQFF.

J is TRBJ2-7 and V is TRBV20-1; D is undetermined. The CDR3 runs 13 residues. The germline V gene has CDR1 DFQATT and CDR2 SNEGSKA (reference sequence). Trimming removed 6 bases from V and 0 bases from J, with 12 bases in between. For the CDR3, the DNA is TGCAGTGCCGCGCTAATTCCCTCCTACGAGCAGTACTTC. Translated: CSAALIPSYEQYF.

In nucleotides, the CDR3 is TGTGCCAGCAGTTTCCCCTCGGGGGATGAAAAACTGTTTTTT. Amino acids: CASSFPSGDEKLFF. The rearrangement links TRBV28 to TRBJ1-4; a possible D gene is TRBD1 (5 bases). The germline gives CDR1 MDHEN, CDR2 SYDVKM. The CDR3 is made up of 14 amino acids. Deletions cut 3 bases from V and 6 bases from J, with 11 bases between.

The J gene is TRBJ2-7, the V gene TRBV5-1; D gene unclear. The CDR3 has 13 residues. Trimming took off 4 bases at V and 6 bases at J, with 14 bases between the two ends. CDR1 is SGHRS, CDR2 YFSETQ, per germline. CDR3 nucleotide sequence: TGCGCCAGCAGCCCGCCACACGTCAGCGAGCAGTACTTC. Its protein is CASSPPHVSEQYF.

There are a few counts of this clonotype. The rearrangement joins TRBV9 to TRBJ2-3; D ambiguous. Trimming shortened V by 2 bases and J by 4 bases, and 5 bases separated the two germline ends. The CDR3 runs 12 residues. Germline loops: CDR1 SGDLS, CDR2 YYNGEE. CDR3 in amino acids: CASSVIADTQYF. The CDR3 DNA sequence: TGTGCCAGCAGCGTCATAGCAGATACGCAGTATTTT.

This clonotype was seen more than once but under ten times. The rearrangement links TRBV5-4 to TRBJ2-2; D gene uncertain. This CDR3 spans 15 amino acids. V lost 0 bases, J lost 1 base, and 7 bases lay in between. From germline, CDR1 is SGHNT and CDR2 YYREEE (reference sequence). The CDR3 region is CASSLGARNTGELFF. For the CDR3, the DNA is TGTGCCAGCAGCTTGGGTGCGCGGAACACCGGGGAGCTGTTTTTT.

In its sample, this clonotype was seen a few times. J is TRBJ1-1 and V is TRBV18; 9 nucleotides agree with TRBD1. CDR3 length: 14 amino acids. Germline CDR1 and CDR2: KGHSH and LQKENI. J gave up 3 bases and V 3 bases, and 2 bases lay outside the gene matches. This CDR3 reads CASSPGQGHTEAFF. DNA of the CDR3: TGTGCCAGCTCACCGGGACAGGGACACACTGAAGCTTTCTTT.

This chain connects TRBV14 to TRBJ2-3; D uncertain. Germline CDR1 SGHDN, CDR2 FVKESK. V lost 4 bases, J lost 7 bases, and 15 bases lay in between. The CDR3 loop spans 14 amino acids. Written as DNA, the CDR3 is TGTGCCAGCAGCCCCCTGGGTAGCCAGAATACGCAGTATTTT. Encoded protein: CASSPLGSQNTQYF.

This clonotype was observed a handful of times. The CDR3 protein is CATSRDGTVNSPLHF. CDR3 DNA: TGTGCCACCAGCAGAGATGGTACAGTCAATTCACCCCTCCACTTT. The gene calls are TRBV15 and TRBJ1-6; no reliable D call. Between the trimmed V and J ends, which lost 0 bases and 7 bases, there was a span of 10 bases. CDR3 length: 15 amino acids. Germline CDR1 LNHNV, CDR2 YYDKDF (reference sequence). Full variable domain (missing parts from reference TRBV15 and TRBJ1-6): DAMVIQNPRYQVTQFGKPVTLSCSQTLNHNVMYWYQQKSSQAPKLLFHYYDKDFNNEADTPDNFQSRRPNTSFCFLDIRSPGLGDTAMYLCATSRDGTVNSPLHFGNGTRLTVT.

The chain has TRBV19 and TRBJ2-2; unclear D gene. The germline CDR1 and CDR2 sequences are LNHDA and SQIVND (reference sequence). This CDR3 region has 13 residues. V lost 7 bases and J lost 4, with 10 bases in between. In DNA, the CDR3 is TGTGCCAGTATGAACTACGGCACCGGGGAGCTGTTTTTT. It is translated as CASMNYGTGELFF. Full variable domain (rest looked up from reference TRBV19 and TRBJ2-2): DGGITQSPKYLFRKEGQNVTLSCEQNLNHDAMYWYRQDPGQGLRLIYYSQIVNDFQKGDIAEGYSVSREKKESFPLTVTSAQKNPTAFYLCASMNYGTGELFFGEGSRLTVL.

This clonotype appeared a few times. The rearrangement joins TRBV3-1 to TRBJ2-2, with D tentatively TRBD1 or TRBD2 (5 bases each). V was clipped by 6 bases and J by 5 bases, with 10 bases between them. Germline V lookup: CDR1 LGHDT, CDR2 YNNKEL (reference sequence). The CDR3 is 13 residues long. The CDR3 DNA reads TGTGCCAGCAGAGAGGGGCTTACCGGGGAGCTGTTTTTT. This sequence encodes CASREGLTGELFF.

This clonotype has only a few counts. V usage is TRBV18 and J usage is TRBJ2-1, with 7 bases identical to TRBD1. This CDR3 region has 14 residues. Germline V gene sequence: CDR1 KGHSH, CDR2 LQKENI. J lost 6 bases, V lost 8 bases, and 10 bases had no gene match. CDR3 amino acids: CASTPGQVVNEQFF. The CDR3 nucleotides read TGTGCCAGCACGCCCGGACAGGTTGTCAATGAGCAGTTCTTC. Full variable domain (missing parts from reference TRBV18 and TRBJ2-1): NAGVMQNPRHLVRRRGQEARLRCSPMKGHSHVYWYRQLPEEGLKFMVYLQKENIIDESGMPKERFSAEFPKEGPSILRIQQVVRGDSAAYFCASTPGQVVNEQFFGPGTRLTVL.

The CDR3 reads CASSLVSIQETQYF. DNA for the CDR3: TGTGCCAGCAGCTTAGTGTCTATACAAGAGACCCAGTACTTC. The chain is built from TRBV7-9 and TRBJ2-5; D unresolved. The CDR3 totals 14 residues. Trimming cost V 1 base and J 2 bases, with 8 bases left between them. Germline CDR1 and CDR2: SEHNR and FQNEAQ (reference sequence). Together with reference TRBV7-9 and TRBJ2-5, the CDR3 gives the full variable domain: DTGVSQNPRHKITKRGQNVTFRCDPISEHNRLYWYRQTLGQGPEFLTYFQNEAQLEKSRLLSDRFSAERPKGSFSTLEIQRTEQGDSAMYLCASSLVSIQETQYFGPGTRLLVL.

This chain uses TRBV12-3 or TRBV12-4 with TRBJ1-1; tentative D call: TRBD1 (6 bases). The ends were cut back, 7 bases at V and 0 bases at J, with 12 bases in the middle. This CDR3 spans 14 amino acids. The CDR3 protein is CASTTTGVNTEAFF. DNA of the CDR3: TGTGCCAGCACGACGACAGGCGTGAACACTGAAGCTTTCTTT.